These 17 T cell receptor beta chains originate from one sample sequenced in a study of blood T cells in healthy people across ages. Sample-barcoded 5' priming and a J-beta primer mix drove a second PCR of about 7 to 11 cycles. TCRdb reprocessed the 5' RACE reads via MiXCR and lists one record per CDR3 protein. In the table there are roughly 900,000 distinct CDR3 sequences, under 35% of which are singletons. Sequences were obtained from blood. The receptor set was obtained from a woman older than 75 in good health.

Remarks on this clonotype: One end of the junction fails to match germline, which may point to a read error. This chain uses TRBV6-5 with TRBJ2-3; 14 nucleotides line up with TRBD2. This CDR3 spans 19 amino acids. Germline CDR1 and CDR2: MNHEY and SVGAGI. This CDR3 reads CASSYGRTSGGFSTDAQYF. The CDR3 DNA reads TGTGCCAGCAGTTACGGTCGGACTAGCGGGGGGTTTAGCACAGATGCGCAGTATTTT.

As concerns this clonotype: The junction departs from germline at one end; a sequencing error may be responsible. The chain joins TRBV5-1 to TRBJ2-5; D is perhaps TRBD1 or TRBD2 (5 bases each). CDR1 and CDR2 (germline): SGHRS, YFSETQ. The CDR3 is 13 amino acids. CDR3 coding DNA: TGCGCCAGTAGCTCGACAATTGGGGGTGAGCAGTACTTC. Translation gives CASSSTIGGEQYF.

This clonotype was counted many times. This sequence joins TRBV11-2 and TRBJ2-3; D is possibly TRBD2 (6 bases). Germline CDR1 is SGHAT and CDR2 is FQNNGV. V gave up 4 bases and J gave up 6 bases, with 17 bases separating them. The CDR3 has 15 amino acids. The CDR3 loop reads CASSSTPLAPDTQYF. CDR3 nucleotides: TGTGCCAGCAGCTCAACCCCCCTAGCGCCGGATACGCAGTATTTT.

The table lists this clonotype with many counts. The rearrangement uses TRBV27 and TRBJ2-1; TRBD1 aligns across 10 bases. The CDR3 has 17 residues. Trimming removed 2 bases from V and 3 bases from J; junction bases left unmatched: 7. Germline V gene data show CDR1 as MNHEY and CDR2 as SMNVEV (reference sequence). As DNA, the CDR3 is TGTGCCAGCAGTTTAATTCCGGGACAGGGGCGCTACAATGAGCAGTTCTTC. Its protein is CASSLIPGQGRYNEQFF.

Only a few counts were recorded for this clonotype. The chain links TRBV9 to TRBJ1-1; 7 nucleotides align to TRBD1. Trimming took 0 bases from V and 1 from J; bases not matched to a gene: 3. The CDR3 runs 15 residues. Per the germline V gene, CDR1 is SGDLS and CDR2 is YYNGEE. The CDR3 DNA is TGTGCCAGCAGCGTAGCGACAGGGACGAACACTGAAGCTTTCTTT. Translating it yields CASSVATGTNTEAFF. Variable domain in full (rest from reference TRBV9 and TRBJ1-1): DSGVTQTPKHLITATGQRVTLRCSPRSGDLSVYWYQQSLDQGLQFLIQYYNGEERAKGNILERFSAQQFPDLHSELNLSSLELGDSALYFCASSVATGTNTEAFFGQGTRLTVV.

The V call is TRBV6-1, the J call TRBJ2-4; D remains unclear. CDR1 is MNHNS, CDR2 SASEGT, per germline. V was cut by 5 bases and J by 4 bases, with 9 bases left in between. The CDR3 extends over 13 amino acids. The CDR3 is CASSFDGKNIQYF. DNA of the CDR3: TGTGCCAGCAGTTTTGACGGGAAAAACATTCAGTACTTC.

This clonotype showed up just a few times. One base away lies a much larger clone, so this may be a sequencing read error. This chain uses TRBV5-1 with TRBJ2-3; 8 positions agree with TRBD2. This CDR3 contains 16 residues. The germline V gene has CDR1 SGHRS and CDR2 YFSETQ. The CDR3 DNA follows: TGCGCCAACAGCTTGCAGCGGGGGATACCCACAGATACGCAGTATTTT. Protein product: CANSLQRGIPTDTQYF.

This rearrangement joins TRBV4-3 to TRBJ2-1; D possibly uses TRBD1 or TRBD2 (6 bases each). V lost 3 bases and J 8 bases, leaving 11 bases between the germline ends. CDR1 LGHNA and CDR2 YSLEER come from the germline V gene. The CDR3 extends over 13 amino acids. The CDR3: CASSHGGPYEQFF. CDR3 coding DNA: TGCGCCAGCAGCCATGGGGGGCCCTATGAGCAGTTCTTC.

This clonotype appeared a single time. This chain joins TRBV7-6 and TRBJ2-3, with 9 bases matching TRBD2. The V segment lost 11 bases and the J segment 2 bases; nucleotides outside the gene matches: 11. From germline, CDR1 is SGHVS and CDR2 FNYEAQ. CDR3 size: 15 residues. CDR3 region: CAGRPLAGNTDTQYF. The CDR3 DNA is TGTGCCGGCCGCCCCCTAGCGGGGAACACAGATACGCAGTATTTT.

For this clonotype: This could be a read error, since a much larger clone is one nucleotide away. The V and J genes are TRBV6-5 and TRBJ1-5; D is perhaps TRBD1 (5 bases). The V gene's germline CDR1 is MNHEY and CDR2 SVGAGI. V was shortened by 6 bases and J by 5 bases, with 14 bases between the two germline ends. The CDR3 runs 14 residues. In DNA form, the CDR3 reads TGTGCCAGCAGGACCGGGGGAGCCGATCAGCCCCAGCATTTT. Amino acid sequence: CASRTGGADQPQHF.

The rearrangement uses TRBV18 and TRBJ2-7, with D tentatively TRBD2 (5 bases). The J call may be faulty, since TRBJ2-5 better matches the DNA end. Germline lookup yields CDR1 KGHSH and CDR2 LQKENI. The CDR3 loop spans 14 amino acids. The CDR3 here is CVTHKTRTSETQYF. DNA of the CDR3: TGTGTCACCCACAAGACCAGGACTTCGGAGACCCAGTACTTC.

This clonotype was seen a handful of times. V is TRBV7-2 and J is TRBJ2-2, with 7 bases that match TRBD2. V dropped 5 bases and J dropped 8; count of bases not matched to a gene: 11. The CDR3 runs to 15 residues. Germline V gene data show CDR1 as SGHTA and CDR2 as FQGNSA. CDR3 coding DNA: TGTGCCAGCAGCCCGACTGGCGGGGGTAGGGGGGAGCTGTTTTTT. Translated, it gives CASSPTGGGRGELFF.

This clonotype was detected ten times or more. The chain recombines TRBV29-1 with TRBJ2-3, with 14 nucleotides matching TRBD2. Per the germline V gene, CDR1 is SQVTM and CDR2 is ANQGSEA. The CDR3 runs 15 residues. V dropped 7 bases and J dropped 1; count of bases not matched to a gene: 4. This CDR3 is CSARLAGGRTDTQYF. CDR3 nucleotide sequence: TGCAGCGCAAGACTAGCGGGGGGGCGCACAGATACGCAGTATTTT.

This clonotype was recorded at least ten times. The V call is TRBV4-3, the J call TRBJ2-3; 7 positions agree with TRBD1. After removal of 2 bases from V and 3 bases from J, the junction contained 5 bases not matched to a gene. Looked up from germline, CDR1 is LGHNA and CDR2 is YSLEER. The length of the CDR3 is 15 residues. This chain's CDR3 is CASSQTGVMTDTQYF. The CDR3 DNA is TGCGCCAGCAGCCAAACAGGGGTGATGACAGATACGCAGTATTTT.

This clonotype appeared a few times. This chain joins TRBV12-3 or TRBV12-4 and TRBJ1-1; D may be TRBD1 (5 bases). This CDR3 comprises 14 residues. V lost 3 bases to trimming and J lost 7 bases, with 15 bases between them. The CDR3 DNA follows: TGTGCCAGCAGTTTCTCGGGCGCCGGGGGTGAAGCTTTCTTT. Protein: CASSFSGAGGEAFF.

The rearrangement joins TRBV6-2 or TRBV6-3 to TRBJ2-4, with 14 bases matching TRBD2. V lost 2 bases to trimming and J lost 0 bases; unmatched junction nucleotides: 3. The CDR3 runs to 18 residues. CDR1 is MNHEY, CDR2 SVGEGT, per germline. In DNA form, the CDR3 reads TGTGCCAGCAGTTACGGGACTAGCGGGGGCCTAGCCAAAAACATTCAGTACTTC. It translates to CASSYGTSGGLAKNIQYF.

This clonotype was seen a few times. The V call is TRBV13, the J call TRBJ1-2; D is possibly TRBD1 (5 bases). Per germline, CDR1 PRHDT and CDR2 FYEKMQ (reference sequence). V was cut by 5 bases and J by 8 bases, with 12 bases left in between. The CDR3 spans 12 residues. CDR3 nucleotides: TGTGCCAGCAGCGGAGGGGCGGTCGGCTACACCTTC. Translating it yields CASSGGAVGYTF.